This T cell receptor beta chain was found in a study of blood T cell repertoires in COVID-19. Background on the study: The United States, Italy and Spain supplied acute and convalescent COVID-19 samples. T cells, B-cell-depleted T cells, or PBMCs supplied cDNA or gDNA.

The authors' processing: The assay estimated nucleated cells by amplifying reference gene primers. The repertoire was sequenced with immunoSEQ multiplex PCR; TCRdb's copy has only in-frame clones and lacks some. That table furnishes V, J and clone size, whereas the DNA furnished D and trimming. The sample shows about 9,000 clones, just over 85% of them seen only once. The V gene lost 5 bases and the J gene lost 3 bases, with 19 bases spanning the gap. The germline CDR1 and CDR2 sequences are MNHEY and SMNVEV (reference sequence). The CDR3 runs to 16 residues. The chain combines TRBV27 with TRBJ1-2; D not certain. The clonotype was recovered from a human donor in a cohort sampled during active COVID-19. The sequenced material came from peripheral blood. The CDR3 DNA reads TGTGCCAGCAGTCCGTTCTCGGCCCGCCGGGACTATGGCTACACCTTC. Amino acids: CASSPFSARRDYGYTF.